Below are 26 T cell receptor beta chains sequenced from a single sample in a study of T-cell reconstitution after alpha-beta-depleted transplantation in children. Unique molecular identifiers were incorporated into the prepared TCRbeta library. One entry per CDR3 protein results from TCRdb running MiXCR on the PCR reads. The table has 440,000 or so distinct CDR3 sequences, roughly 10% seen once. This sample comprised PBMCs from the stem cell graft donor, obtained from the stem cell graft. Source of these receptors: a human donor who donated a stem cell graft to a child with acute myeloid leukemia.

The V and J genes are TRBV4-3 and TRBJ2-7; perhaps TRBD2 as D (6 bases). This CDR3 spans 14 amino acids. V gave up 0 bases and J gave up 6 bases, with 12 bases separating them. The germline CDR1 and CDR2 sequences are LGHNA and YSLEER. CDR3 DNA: TGCGCCAGCAGCCAAGATCAGGGACTGGGCGAGCAGTACTTC. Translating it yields CASSQDQGLGEQYF.

The CDR3 DNA reads as TGTGCCAGCAGTTTTAATCTCGCCTATGGCTACACCTTC. As protein: CASSFNLAYGYTF. The chain links TRBV12-3 or TRBV12-4 to TRBJ1-2; D not resolved. The CDR3 loop spans 13 amino acids. V was trimmed by 3 bases and J by 4 bases, leaving 9 bases between them.

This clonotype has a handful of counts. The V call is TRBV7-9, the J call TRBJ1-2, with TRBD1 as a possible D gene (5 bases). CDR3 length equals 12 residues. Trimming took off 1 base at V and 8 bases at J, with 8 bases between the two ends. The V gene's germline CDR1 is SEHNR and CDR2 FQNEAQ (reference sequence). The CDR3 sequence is CASSLGRDGYTF. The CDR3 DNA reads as TGTGCCAGCAGCTTAGGTCGGGACGGCTACACCTTC.

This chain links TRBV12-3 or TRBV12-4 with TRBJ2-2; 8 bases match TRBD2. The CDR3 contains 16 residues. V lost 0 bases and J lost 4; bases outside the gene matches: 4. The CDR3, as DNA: TGTGCCAGCAGTTTAGCTGCGGGGGGACCCACCGGGGAGCTGTTTTTT. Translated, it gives CASSLAAGGPTGELFF.

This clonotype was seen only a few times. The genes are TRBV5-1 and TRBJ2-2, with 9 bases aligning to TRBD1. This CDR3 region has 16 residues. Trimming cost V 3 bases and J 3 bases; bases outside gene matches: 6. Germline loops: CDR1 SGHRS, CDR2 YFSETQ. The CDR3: CASSSAGTGYTGELFF. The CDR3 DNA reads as TGCGCCAGCAGCTCCGCCGGGACAGGGTACACCGGGGAGCTGTTTTTT.

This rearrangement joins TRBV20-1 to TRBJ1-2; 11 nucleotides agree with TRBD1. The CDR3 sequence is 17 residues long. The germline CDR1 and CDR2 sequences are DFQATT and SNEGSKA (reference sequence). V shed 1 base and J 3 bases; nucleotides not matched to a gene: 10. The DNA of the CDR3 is TGCAGTGCTAGAGGCCGGACAGGGGGCCATACATACTATGGCTACACCTTC. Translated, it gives CSARGRTGGHTYYGYTF.

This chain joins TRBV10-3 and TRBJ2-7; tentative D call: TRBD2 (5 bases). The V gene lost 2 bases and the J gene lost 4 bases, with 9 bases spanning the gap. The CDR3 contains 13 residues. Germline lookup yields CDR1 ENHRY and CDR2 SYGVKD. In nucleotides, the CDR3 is TGTGCCATCAGTGAGCTCGGAGGATACGAGCAGTACGTC. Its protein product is CAISELGGYEQYV.

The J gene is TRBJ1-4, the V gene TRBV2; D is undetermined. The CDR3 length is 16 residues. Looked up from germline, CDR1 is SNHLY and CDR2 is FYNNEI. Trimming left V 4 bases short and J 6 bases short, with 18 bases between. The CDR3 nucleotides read TGTGCCAGCAGTGGGGCCGACATCGGGGTGTATGAAAAACTGTTTTTT. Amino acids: CASSGADIGVYEKLFF.

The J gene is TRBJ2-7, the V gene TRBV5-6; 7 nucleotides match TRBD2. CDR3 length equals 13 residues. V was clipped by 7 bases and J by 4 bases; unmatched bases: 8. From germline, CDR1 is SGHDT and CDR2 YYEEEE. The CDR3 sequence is CASLEAGKYEQYF. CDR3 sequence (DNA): TGTGCCAGCCTGGAAGCGGGAAAGTACGAGCAGTACTTC. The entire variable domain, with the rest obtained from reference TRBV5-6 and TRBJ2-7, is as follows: DAGVTQSPTHLIKTRGQQVTLRCSPKSGHDTVSWYQQALGQGPQFIFQYYEEEERQRGNFPDRFSGHQFPNYSSELNVNALLLGDSALYLCASLEAGKYEQYFGPGTRLTVT.

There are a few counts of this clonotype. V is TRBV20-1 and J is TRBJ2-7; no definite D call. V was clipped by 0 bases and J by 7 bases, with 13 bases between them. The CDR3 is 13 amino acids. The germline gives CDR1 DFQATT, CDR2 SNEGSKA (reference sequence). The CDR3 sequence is CSARDTVLGEQYF. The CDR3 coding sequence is TGCAGTGCTAGAGATACAGTATTGGGGGAGCAGTACTTC.

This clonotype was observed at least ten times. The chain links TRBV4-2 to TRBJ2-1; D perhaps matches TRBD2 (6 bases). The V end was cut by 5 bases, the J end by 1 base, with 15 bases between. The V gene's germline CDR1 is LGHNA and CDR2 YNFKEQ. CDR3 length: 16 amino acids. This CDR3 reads CASSTLGGASYNEQFF. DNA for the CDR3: TGTGCCAGCAGCACCCTCGGAGGGGCTTCCTACAATGAGCAGTTCTTC.

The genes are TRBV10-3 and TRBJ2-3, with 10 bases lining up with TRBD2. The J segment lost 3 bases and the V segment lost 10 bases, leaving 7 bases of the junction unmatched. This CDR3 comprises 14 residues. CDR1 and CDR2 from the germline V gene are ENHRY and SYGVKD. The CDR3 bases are TGTGCCACCGAGGCTAGCGGGAGAACAGATACGCAGTATTTT. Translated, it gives CATEASGRTDTQYF.

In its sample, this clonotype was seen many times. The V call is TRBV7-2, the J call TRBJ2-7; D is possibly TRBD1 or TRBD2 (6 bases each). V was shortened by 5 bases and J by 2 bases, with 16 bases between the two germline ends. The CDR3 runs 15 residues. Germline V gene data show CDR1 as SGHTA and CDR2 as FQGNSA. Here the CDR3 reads CASSQGWRDTYEQYF. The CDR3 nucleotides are TGTGCCAGCAGCCAAGGGTGGCGGGACACCTACGAGCAGTACTTC.

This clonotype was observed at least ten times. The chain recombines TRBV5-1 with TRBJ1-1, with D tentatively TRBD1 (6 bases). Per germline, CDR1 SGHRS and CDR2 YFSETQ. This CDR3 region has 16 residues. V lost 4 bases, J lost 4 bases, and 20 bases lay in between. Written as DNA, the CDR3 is TGCGCCAGCAGCAAGAACGGGGGGCGCGGATTCACTGAAGCTTTCTTT. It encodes CASSKNGGRGFTEAFF. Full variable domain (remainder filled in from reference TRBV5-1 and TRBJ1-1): KAGVTQTPRYLIKTRGQQVTLSCSPISGHRSVSWYQQTPGQGLQFLFEYFSETQRNKGNFPGRFSGRQFSNSRSEMNVSTLELGDSALYLCASSKNGGRGFTEAFFGQGTRLTVV.

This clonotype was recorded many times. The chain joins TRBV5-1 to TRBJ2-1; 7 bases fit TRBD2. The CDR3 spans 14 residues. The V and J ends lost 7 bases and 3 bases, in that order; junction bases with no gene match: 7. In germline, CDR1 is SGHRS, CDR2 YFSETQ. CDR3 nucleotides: TGCGCCAGCGGCAAGCGGGAAGTCTACAATGAGCAGTTCTTC. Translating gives CASGKREVYNEQFF.

The CDR3 protein is CASSPYGGGYGYTF. CDR3 coding DNA: TGTGCCAGCAGCCCCTACGGGGGAGGCTATGGCTACACCTTC. The V gene is TRBV7-3, the J gene TRBJ1-2; weak D call: TRBD1 (5 bases). With 5 bases removed from V and 4 bases from J, the gap between germline ends came to 14 bases. This CDR3 is 14 amino acids long. Looked up from germline, CDR1 is SGHTA and CDR2 is FQGTGA.

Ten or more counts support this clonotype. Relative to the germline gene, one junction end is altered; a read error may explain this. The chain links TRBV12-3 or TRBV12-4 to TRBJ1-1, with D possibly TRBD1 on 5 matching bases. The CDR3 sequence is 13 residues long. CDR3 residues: CASINKWGTEAFF. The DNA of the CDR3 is TGTGCCAGCATCAACAAGTGGGGCACTGAAGCCTTCTTT.

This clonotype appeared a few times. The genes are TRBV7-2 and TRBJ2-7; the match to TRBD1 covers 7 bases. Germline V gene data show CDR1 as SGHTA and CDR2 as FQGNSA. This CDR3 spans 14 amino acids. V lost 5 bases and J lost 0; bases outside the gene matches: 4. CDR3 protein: CASSQTGSSYEQYV. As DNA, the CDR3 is TGTGCCAGCAGCCAGACAGGGAGCTCCTACGAGCAGTACGTC.

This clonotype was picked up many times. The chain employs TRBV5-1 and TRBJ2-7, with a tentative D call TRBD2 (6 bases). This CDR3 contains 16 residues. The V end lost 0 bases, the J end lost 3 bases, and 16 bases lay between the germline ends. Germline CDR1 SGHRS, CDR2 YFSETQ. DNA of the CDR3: TGCGCCAGCAGCTTGGGGGGAGGCCAGGTATACTACGAGCAGTACTTC. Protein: CASSLGGGQVYYEQYF. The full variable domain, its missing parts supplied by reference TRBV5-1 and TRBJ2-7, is KAGVTQTPRYLIKTRGQQVTLSCSPISGHRSVSWYQQTPGQGLQFLFEYFSETQRNKGNFPGRFSGRQFSNSRSEMNVSTLELGDSALYLCASSLGGGQVYYEQYFGPGTRLTVT.

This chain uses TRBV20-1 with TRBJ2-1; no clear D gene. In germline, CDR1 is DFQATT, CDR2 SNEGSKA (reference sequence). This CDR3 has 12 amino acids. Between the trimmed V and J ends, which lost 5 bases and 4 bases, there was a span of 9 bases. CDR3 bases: TGCAGTGCTCGTGAGGAATACAATGAGCAGTTCTTC. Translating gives CSAREEYNEQFF.

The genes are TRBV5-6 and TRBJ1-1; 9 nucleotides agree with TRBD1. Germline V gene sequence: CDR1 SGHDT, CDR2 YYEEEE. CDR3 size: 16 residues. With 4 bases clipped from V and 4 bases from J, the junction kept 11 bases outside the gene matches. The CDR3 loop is CASSLDRGRFGTEAFF. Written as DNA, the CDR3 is TGTGCCAGCAGCCTAGACAGGGGGAGGTTTGGCACTGAAGCTTTCTTT.

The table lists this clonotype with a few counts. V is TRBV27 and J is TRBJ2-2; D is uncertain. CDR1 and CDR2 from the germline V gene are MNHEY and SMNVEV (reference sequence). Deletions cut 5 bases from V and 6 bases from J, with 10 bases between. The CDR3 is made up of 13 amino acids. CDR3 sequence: CASSERFPGELFF. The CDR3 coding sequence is TGTGCCAGCAGTGAGAGATTTCCCGGGGAGCTGTTTTTT.

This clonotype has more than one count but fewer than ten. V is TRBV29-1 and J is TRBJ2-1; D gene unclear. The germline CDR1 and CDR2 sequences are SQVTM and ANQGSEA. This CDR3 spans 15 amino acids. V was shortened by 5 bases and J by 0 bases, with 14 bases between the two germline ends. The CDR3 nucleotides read TGCAGCGTTCATCCACGACCCTACTCCTACAATGAGCAGTTCTTC. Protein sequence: CSVHPRPYSYNEQFF.

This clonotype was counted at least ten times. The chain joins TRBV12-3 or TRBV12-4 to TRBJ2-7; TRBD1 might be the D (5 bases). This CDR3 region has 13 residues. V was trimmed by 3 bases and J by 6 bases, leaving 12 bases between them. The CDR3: CASSLTDRSEQYV. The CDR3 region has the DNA TGTGCCAGCAGTTTGACAGATAGGTCCGAGCAGTACGTC.

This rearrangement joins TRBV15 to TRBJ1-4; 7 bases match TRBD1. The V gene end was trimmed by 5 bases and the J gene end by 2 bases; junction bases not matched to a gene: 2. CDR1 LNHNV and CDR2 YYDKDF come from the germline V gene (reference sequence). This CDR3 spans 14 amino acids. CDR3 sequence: CATSRGQTNEKLFF. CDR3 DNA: TGTGCCACCAGCCGGGGACAGACTAATGAAAAACTGTTTTTT.

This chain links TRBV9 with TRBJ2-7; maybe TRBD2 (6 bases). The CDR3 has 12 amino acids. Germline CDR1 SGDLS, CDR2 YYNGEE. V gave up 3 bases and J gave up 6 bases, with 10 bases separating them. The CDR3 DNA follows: TGTGCCAGCAGCGAGTGGGGAGGCGAGCAGTACTTC. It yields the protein CASSEWGGEQYF.